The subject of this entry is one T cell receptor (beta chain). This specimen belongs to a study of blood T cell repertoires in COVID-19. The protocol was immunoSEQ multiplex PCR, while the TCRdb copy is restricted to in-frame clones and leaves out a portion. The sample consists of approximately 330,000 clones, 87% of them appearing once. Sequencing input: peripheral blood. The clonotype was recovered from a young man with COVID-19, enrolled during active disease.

The CDR3 coding sequence is TGTGCCAGCAGCTCGGGACAGGGGAATCAGCCCCAGCATTTT. Translated, it gives CASSSGQGNQPQHF. The V call is TRBV11-2, the J call TRBJ1-5; TRBD1 matches 10 bases. The CDR3 spans 14 residues. The V gene's germline CDR1 is SGHAT and CDR2 FQNNGV. V gave up 4 bases and J gave up 4 bases; unmatched junction bases: 1.